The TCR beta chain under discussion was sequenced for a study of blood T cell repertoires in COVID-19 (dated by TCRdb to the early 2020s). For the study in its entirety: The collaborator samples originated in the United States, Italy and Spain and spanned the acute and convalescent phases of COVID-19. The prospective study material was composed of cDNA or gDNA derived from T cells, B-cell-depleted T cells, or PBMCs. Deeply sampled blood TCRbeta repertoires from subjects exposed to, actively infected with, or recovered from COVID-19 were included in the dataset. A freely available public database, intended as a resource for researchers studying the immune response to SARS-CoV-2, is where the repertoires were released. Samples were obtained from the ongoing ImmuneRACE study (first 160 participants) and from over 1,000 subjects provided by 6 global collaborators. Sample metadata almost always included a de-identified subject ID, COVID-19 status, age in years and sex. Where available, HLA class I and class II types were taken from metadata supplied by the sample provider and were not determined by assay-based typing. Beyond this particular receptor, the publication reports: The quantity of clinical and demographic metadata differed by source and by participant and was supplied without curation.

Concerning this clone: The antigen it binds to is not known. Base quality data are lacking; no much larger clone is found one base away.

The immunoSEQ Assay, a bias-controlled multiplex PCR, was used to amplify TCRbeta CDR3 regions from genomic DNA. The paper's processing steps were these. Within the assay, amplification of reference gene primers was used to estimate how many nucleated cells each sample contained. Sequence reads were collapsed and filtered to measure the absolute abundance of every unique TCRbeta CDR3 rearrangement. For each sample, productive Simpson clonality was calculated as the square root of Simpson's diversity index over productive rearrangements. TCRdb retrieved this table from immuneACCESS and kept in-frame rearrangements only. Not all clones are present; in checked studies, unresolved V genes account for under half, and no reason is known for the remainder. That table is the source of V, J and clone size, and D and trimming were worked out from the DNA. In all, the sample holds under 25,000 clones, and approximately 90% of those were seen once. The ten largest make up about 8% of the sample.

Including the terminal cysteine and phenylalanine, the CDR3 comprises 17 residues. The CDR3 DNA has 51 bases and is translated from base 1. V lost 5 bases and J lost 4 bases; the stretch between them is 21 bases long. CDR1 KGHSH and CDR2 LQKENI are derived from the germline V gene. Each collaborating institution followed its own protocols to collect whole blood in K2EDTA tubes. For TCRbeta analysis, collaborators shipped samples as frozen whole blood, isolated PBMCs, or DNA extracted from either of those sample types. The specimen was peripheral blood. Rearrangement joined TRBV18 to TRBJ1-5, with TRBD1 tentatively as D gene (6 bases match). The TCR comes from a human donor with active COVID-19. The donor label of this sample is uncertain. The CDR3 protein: CASSANPMYGQNQPQHF. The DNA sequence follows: TGTGCCAGCTCAGCCAATCCGATGTACGGACAGAATCAGCCCCAGCATTTT.